The clone carrying this T cell receptor (beta chain) turned up a few times. The antigen remains unidentified. The V and J ends lost 1 base and 4 bases, in that order; junction bases with no gene match: 6. Germline-derived CDR1 and CDR2 are SQVTM and ANQGSEA. This CDR3 comprises 15 residues. The sample belongs to a study of CD8 T cells in ankylosing spondylitis. Study-wide results and limits: Typical of ankylosing spondylitis blood, it appeared, was a TCR beta motif of several highly homologous variants.

TCRdb re-called the 5' RACE reads with MiXCR, one entry per CDR3 protein. The sample lists 250,000 or so distinct CDR3 sequences, 20% to 30% occurring once. The origin of this receptor is a male donor with ankylosing spondylitis or in good health (not recorded which). The gene calls are TRBV29-1 and TRBJ1-1; 10 nucleotides align to TRBD1. Sequenced input: blood, either unsorted or a sorted T cell fraction (not recorded which). The CDR3 sequence: CSVEGGGQGGTEAFF. The CDR3 bases are TGCAGCGTTGAAGGTGGCGGACAGGGGGGCACTGAAGCTTTCTTT.